This record looks at one T cell receptor beta chain sequence and its context. The germline V gene has CDR1 SGHTA and CDR2 FQGNSA. This CDR3 is 17 amino acids long. J gave up 2 bases and V 5 bases, and 11 bases lay outside the gene matches. The data stem from a study of cytomegalovirus exposure and HLA in healthy donors. PCR amplification relied on 60 Vbeta primers (plus 13 Jbeta primers). TCRdb keeps only in-frame clones here, not all; method: immunoSEQ multiplex PCR. The sample holds about 190,000 clones, just under 75% seen once. Sequences were obtained from PBMCs. The clonotype originates from a woman between 25 and 40 years old in good health and CMV-seropositive. The chain uses TRBV7-2 and TRBJ2-1; TRBD2 matches at 8 bases. DNA of the CDR3: TGTGCCAGCAGCCCGACGGGAGCGGGAGCGGCCTACAATGAGCAGTTCTTC. It yields the protein CASSPTGAGAAYNEQFF.